Detailed here is one T cell receptor (beta chain). The sample comes from a study of CD8 T cells in Susac syndrome. Random hexamers served to reverse transcribe about 0.5 to 1 ug RNA. TCRdb re-analysed the immunoSEQ multiplex PCR reads in MiXCR, keeping a single row per CDR3 protein. Among some 120,000 distinct CDR3 sequences listed, nearly 95% were seen once. Germline CDR1 SGHRS, CDR2 YFSETQ. V shed 4 bases and J shed 0 bases, with 10 bases lying between them. The CDR3 has 14 residues. Age- and sex-matched healthy donors served as the control group. Sequencing used CD4+ T cells from PBMCs. The receptor was derived from a human donor in good health. The V and J genes are TRBV5-1 and TRBJ1-2, with D possibly matching TRBD1 (6 bases). CDR3 in amino acids: CASSRTAPNYGYTF. The CDR3 nucleotides are TGCGCCAGCAGCCGGACAGCGCCTAACTATGGCTACACCTTC.